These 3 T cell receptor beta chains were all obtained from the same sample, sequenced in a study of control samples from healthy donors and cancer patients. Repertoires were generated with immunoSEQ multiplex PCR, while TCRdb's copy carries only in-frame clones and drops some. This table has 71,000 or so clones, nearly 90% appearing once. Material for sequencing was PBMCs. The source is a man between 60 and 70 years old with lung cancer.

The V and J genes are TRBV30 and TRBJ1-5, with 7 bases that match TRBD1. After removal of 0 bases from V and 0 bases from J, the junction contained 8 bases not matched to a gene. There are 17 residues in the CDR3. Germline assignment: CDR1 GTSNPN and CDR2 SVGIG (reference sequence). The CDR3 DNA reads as TGTGCCTGGAGTGTATCCAGGGGGACTTATAGCAATCAGCCCCAGCATTTT. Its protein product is CAWSVSRGTYSNQPQHF.

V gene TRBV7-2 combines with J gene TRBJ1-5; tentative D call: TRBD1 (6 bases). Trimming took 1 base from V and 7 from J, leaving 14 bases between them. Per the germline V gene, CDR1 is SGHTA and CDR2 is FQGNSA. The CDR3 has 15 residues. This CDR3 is CASSLGSGTGQPQHF. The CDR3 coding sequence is TGTGCCAGCAGCTTAGGATCAGGAACAGGGCAGCCCCAGCATTTT.

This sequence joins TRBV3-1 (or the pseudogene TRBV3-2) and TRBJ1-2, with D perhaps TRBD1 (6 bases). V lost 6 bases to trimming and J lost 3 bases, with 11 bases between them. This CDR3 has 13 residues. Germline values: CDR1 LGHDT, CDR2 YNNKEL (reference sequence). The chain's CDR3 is CASRLGGHYGYTF. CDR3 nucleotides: TGTGCCAGCAGGCTAGGGGGTCACTATGGCTACACCTTC.